The 13 T cell receptor beta chains listed next were all sequenced from one sample in a study of lung T cells in sarcoidosis with Löfgren's syndrome. TCRdb analysed the reads with MiXCR anew, one entry per CDR3 protein. The table shows roughly 20,000 distinct CDR3 sequences, with about a fifth occurring only once. Sequencing was performed on CD4+ T cells from PBMCs. These receptors all stem from a human donor with sarcoidosis (Löfgren's syndrome or another form), or a control subject (not recorded which).

The chain employs TRBV6-1 and TRBJ2-2; D is unclear. This CDR3 has 15 residues. The V and J ends lost 10 bases and 0 bases respectively, with 15 bases between them. Germline V gives CDR1 MNHNS, CDR2 SASEGT. The CDR3 DNA sequence: TGTGCCATGCGACCTGGAAGCGCGAACACCGGGGAGCTGTTTTTT. This codes for CAMRPGSANTGELFF.

As to this clonotype: Just one base apart from a much larger clone, this may be a read error. J is TRBJ2-7 and V is TRBV19, with D perhaps TRBD2 (5 bases). The CDR3 runs 16 residues. V gave up 3 bases and J gave up 0 bases, with 15 bases separating them. The V gene's germline CDR1 is LNHDA and CDR2 SQIVND (reference sequence). CDR3 region: CASSIAGKHSSYEQYF. The CDR3 bases are TGTGCCAGTAGTATCGCCGGGAAGCATAGCTCCTACGAGCAGTACTTC.

This clonotype has a count of ten or more. V gene TRBV30 combines with J gene TRBJ2-7; D call uncertain. Germline lookup yields CDR1 GTSNPN and CDR2 SVGIG (reference sequence). Trimming removed 1 base at V and 0 bases at J, with 13 bases between. CDR3 length equals 15 residues. CDR3 residues: CAWSAISDGSYEQYF. Written as DNA, the CDR3 is TGTGCCTGGAGTGCTATCTCGGACGGCTCCTACGAGCAGTACTTC. Filled out from reference TRBV30 and TRBJ2-7, the complete variable domain reads SQTIHQWPATLVQPVGSPLSLECTVEGTSNPNLYWYRQAAGRGLQLLFYSVGIGQISSEVPQNLSASRPQDRQFILSSKKLLLSDSGFYLCAWSAISDGSYEQYFGPGTRLTVT.

Within the sample, this clonotype is medium-sized (0.01 to 0.1%). The gene calls are TRBV27 and TRBJ2-7, with D possibly called TRBD1 or TRBD2 (5 bases each). Germline loops: CDR1 MNHEY, CDR2 SMNVEV (reference sequence). V was trimmed by 2 bases and J by 4 bases, leaving 18 bases between them. The CDR3 spans 16 residues. The CDR3 bases are TGTGCCAGCAGTTTAGGGGGATCGGCCGCGAGGTACGAGCAGTACTTC. It specifies CASSLGGSAARYEQYF.

By share of the sample, this clonotype is medium-sized. The chain uses TRBV20-1 and TRBJ2-1; 10 bases match TRBD2. CDR3 size: 14 residues. Germline assignment: CDR1 DFQATT and CDR2 SNEGSKA (reference sequence). Unmatched junction bases numbered 10, after V lost 5 bases and J lost 9 bases. In nucleotides, the CDR3 is TGCAGTGCTGGACCTCTAGCGGGAGTAAGTGAGCAGTTCTTC. It yields the protein CSAGPLAGVSEQFF.

In regard to this clonotype: A much larger clone sits a single nucleotide away, making a read error possible. J is TRBJ1-2 and V is TRBV5-1; D might be TRBD1 (6 bases). CDR3 length: 12 residues. The germline V and J ends were trimmed by 7 bases and 3 bases, with 10 bases remaining between them. Germline-derived CDR1 and CDR2 are SGHRS and YFSETQ. CDR3: CASGAGDYGYTF. The CDR3 coding sequence is TGCGCCAGCGGGGCAGGGGACTATGGCTACACCTTC.

This clonotype is termed medium-sized. The chain joins TRBV6-2 or TRBV6-3 to TRBJ1-6; possibly TRBD1 for D (5 bases). Per the germline V gene, CDR1 is MNHEY and CDR2 is SVGEGT. With 0 bases removed from V and 7 bases from J, the gap between germline ends came to 10 bases. This CDR3 spans 15 amino acids. This chain's CDR3 is CASSYSLTVNSPLHF. In DNA, the CDR3 is TGTGCCAGCAGTTACTCGTTGACAGTCAATTCACCCCTCCACTTT.

This clonotype was found many times. V is TRBV7-2 and J is TRBJ2-3; 12 nucleotides line up with TRBD1. The germline CDR1 and CDR2 sequences are SGHTA and FQGNSA. The CDR3 consists of 15 residues. V dropped 5 bases and J dropped 2; count of bases not matched to a gene: 2. CDR3 DNA: TGTGCCAGCAGCCGGGGACAGGGGGCCACAGATACGCAGTATTTT. This encodes CASSRGQGATDTQYF. Combining the CDR3 with reference TRBV7-2 and TRBJ2-3 gives the whole variable domain GAGVSQSPSNKVTEKGKDVELRCDPISGHTALYWYRQSLGQGLEFLIYFQGNSAPDKSGLPSDRFSAERTGGSVSTLTIQRTQQEDSAVYLCASSRGQGATDTQYFGPGTRLTVL.

About this clonotype: This may arise from a read error, as a much more abundant clone is one base away. V and J are TRBV28 and TRBJ2-4; 8 bases line up with TRBD1. The CDR3 contains 15 residues. Germline V gene sequence: CDR1 MDHEN, CDR2 SYDVKM. The junction had 8 bases not matched to a gene; V was cut back by 7 bases and J by 3 bases. The CDR3 is CASTRQGIVKNIQYF. Written as DNA, the CDR3 is TGTGCCAGCACCAGACAGGGGATTGTCAAAAACATTCAGTACTTC.

Notes on this clonotype: A single base separates this from a much larger clone, so it may be a read error. The V and J genes are TRBV7-9 and TRBJ1-6, with no clear D. Germline assignment: CDR1 SEHNR and CDR2 FQNEAQ (reference sequence). This CDR3 contains 13 residues. The CDR3 region has the DNA TGTACCAGCAGTTCCATGGGGAATTCACCCCTCCACTTT. Translation gives CTSSSMGNSPLHF.

This clonotype is labeled medium-sized (0.01 to 0.1%). The CDR3 DNA reads TGTGCCACAGGGATTTTGAACACTGAAGCTTTCTTT. Protein: CATGILNTEAFF. The V and J genes are TRBV6-1 and TRBJ1-1, with a tentative D call TRBD1 (5 bases). V dropped 10 bases and J dropped 0 bases, with 9 bases sitting between them. CDR3 length: 12 residues. Germline V CDR1 and CDR2: MNHNS, SASEGT.

This clonotype was observed many times. The chain is built from TRBV20-1 and TRBJ2-1, with 8 bases aligning to TRBD2. The CDR3 totals 14 residues. V shed 2 bases and J 0 bases; nucleotides not matched to a gene: 0. The germline V gene encodes CDR1 DFQATT and CDR2 SNEGSKA (reference sequence). DNA of the CDR3: TGCAGTGCTAGACTAGCGGGCTCCTACAATGAGCAGTTCTTC. The encoded protein is CSARLAGSYNEQFF.

Turning to this clonotype: Germline and junction disagree at one end, which may indicate a read error. This sequence joins TRBV11-2 and TRBJ2-3; 7 bases line up with TRBD1. This CDR3 spans 17 amino acids. Germline CDR1 reads SGHAT; CDR2 reads FQNNGV. CDR3 residues: CASSATGVPVITDTQYF. DNA of the CDR3: TGTGCCAGCAGCGCCACAGGGGTCCCGGTAATCACAGACACGCAGTATTTT.